This is a list of T cell receptor beta chains from one sample in a study of metastatic and nonmetastatic thyroid tumors. TCRdb re-processed the PCR reads through MiXCR. The repertoire holds around 53,000 clones, with 20% to 25% as singletons. Sequenced input: blood. All receptors derive from a female donor with papillary thyroid cancer or a benign thyroid nodule (not recorded which). Some clones in this sample may be carry-over from other donors' samples. Each CDR3 is given with its conserved first and last residue. Fields, in order: V gene, D gene, clone size, J gene, CDR3 protein, CDR3 DNA. A D gene is named only where the DNA matches it firmly. Size is stated for part of the rows, as once, few or many counts, or as a class when the clone is expanded.

TRBV7-2	NA	NA	TRBJ2-7	CASSLIGGVYEQYF	TGTGCCAGCAGCTTAATCGGCGGGGTCTACGAGCAGTACTTC
TRBV11-2	NA	NA	TRBJ2-1	CASILEWVISYNEQFF	TGTGCCAGTATCTTAGAGTGGGTCATCTCCTACAATGAGCAGTTCTTC
TRBV30	NA	many	TRBJ1-6	CAWRGEQNSPLHF	TGTGCCTGGAGGGGGGAGCAGAATTCACCCCTCCACTTT
TRBV18	TRBD2	many	TRBJ2-3	CASSKQSGSSTDTQYF	TGTGCCAGCTCAAAACAGAGCGGGAGCAGCACAGATACGCAGTATTTT
TRBV11-3	NA	many	TRBJ1-1	CASSGGAESPPRIF	TGTGCCAGCAGCGGGGGGGCCGAAAGTCCCCCGAGGATCTTT
TRBV4-3	NA	NA	TRBJ1-4	CASSQVSSNEKLFF	TGCGCCAGCAGCCAAGTGAGCAGTAATGAAAAACTGTTTTTT
TRBV19	TRBD1	many	TRBJ1-5	CASRRGDRYSNQPQHF	TGTGCCAGTAGGAGAGGGGACAGGTATAGCAATCAGCCCCAGCATTTT
TRBV28	NA	many	TRBJ2-7	CASSLVGYEQYF	TGTGCCAGCAGTTTAGTTGGCTACGAGCAGTACTTC
TRBV18	TRBD2	many	TRBJ2-1	CASSPSTSGDYEQFF	TGTGCCAGCTCACCATCGACTAGCGGGGACTATGAGCAGTTCTTC
TRBV19	NA	many	TRBJ1-5	CASSLEGMYQPQHF	TGTGCCAGTAGTTTAGAGGGAATGTATCAGCCCCAGCATTTT
TRBV28	NA	few	TRBJ2-7	CASSLYYPYEQYF	TGTGCCAGCAGTTTATACTACCCCTACGAGCAGTACTTC
TRBV5-1	TRBD1	many	TRBJ2-2	CASSLDRSVGSGELFF	TGCGCCAGCAGTCTGGACAGGTCTGTCGGATCCGGGGAGCTGTTTTTT
TRBV7-8	TRBD1	many	TRBJ2-7	CASSLGQGAPEQYF	TGTGCCAGCAGCTTAGGACAGGGGGCCCCCGAGCAGTACTTC
TRBV12-3/TRBV12-4	NA	many	TRBJ2-1	CASSLAFGWWNEQFF	TGTGCCAGCAGTTTAGCATTTGGGTGGTGGAATGAGCAGTTCTTC
TRBV20-1	NA	NA	TRBJ1-2	CSARFRDRWVDGYIF	TGCAGTGCTAGATTCCGAGACAGGTGGGTAGATGGCTACATCTTC
TRBV28	NA	many	TRBJ1-5	CASWGLDQPQHF	TGTGCCAGCTGGGGGCTCGATCAGCCCCAGCATTTT
TRBV20-1	TRBD1	many	TRBJ1-5	CSATTGNSNQPQHF	TGCAGTGCAACGACAGGGAATAGCAATCAGCCCCAGCATTTT
TRBV20-1	TRBD2	many	TRBJ2-7	CSARSLAASGSDEQYF	TGCAGTGCTAGATCCTTGGCGGCTAGCGGGAGCGACGAGCAGTACTTC
TRBV19	TRBD2	many	TRBJ2-5	CASSNGGARETQYF	TGTGCCAGTAGTAACGGGGGGGCCCGGGAGACCCAGTACTTC
TRBV10-1	NA	many	TRBJ1-5	CASSEAGRQQPQHF	TGCGCCAGCAGTGAGGCAGGGCGGCAGCAGCCCCAGCATTTT
TRBV5-1	TRBD2	few	TRBJ2-5	CASISVAGASQETQYF	TGCGCCAGCATCTCCGTAGCGGGAGCGTCCCAAGAGACCCAGTACTTC
TRBV15	NA	few	TRBJ1-3	CATSAGSFSGNTIYF	TGTGCCACCAGCGCCGGGTCCTTCTCTGGAAACACCATATATTTT
TRBV27	NA	many	TRBJ1-4	CASSFSVGNEKLFF	TGTGCCAGCAGTTTCTCTGTCGGAAATGAAAAACTGTTTTTT
TRBV15	NA	many	TRBJ2-6	CATTRGSSSSGANVLTF	TGTGCCACTACAAGAGGGAGTTCTAGCTCTGGGGCCAACGTCCTGACTTTC
TRBV7-8	NA	NA	TRBJ2-1	CASSLAQVRGLNEQFF	TGTGCCAGCAGCTTAGCGCAGGTCAGGGGTCTCAATGAGCAGTTCTTC
TRBV19	TRBD1	many	TRBJ2-7	CASSPDRGAYEQYF	TGTGCCAGTAGCCCCGACAGGGGCGCCTACGAGCAGTACTTC
TRBV29-1	TRBD2	many	TRBJ2-2	CSVPRGALAGGTGELFF	TGCAGCGTTCCTAGGGGTGCCCTAGCGGGAGGGACCGGGGAGCTGTTTTTT
TRBV4-1	NA	many	TRBJ2-7	CASSQSDSITYEQYF	TGCGCCAGCAGCCAGTCGGACAGTATAACCTACGAGCAGTACTTC
TRBV20-1	TRBD2	NA	TRBJ2-1	CSAPPLAGRTYNGQFF	TGCAGTGCTCCTCCTCTGGCCGGGAGGACCTACAATGGGCAGTTCTTC
TRBV12-3/TRBV12-4	NA	few	TRBJ1-5	CASIRTADNQPQHF	TGTGCCAGCATCCGGACAGCTGACAATCAGCCCCAGCATTTT
TRBV2	NA	many	TRBJ1-5	CASSEYAASNQPQHF	TGTGCCAGCAGTGAATACGCAGCTAGCAATCAGCCCCAGCATTTT
TRBV28	TRBD1	many	TRBJ2-1	CASSSPVGQGLNEQFF	TGTGCCAGCAGTTCTCCGGTGGGACAGGGGTTAAATGAGCAGTTCTTC
TRBV20-1	TRBD1	many	TRBJ1-4	CRAGQGSEKLFF	TGCAGAGCGGGACAGGGGAGTGAAAAACTGTTTTTT
TRBV27	NA	many	TRBJ1-5	CASSLRQDSNQPQHF	TGTGCCAGCAGCCTTCGACAGGATAGCAATCAGCCCCAGCATTTT
TRBV10-2	NA	few	TRBJ2-1	CATRGPSYNEQFF	TGCGCCACCAGAGGACCCAGCTACAATGAGCAGTTCTTC
TRBV18	TRBD1	many	TRBJ2-6	CASSPNRDRGYGANVLTF	TGTGCCAGCTCACCGAACCGGGACAGGGGGTATGGGGCCAACGTCCTGACTTTC
TRBV20-1	NA	many	TRBJ2-2	CSGRGHLNTGELFF	TGCAGTGGAAGAGGACACTTGAACACCGGGGAGCTGTTTTTT
TRBV7-3	NA	many	TRBJ2-5	CASSLVQGRQETQYF	TGTGCCAGCAGCTTAGTACAGGGCCGCCAAGAGACCCAGTACTTC
TRBV20-1	TRBD2	NA	TRBJ2-3	CSARDRASGGALTDTQYF	TGCAGTGCTAGAGATCGGGCTAGCGGGGGGGCCCTCACAGATACGCAGTATTTT
TRBV5-1	NA	many	TRBJ2-2	CASSWGLNTGELFF	TGCGCCAGCAGCTGGGGACTTAACACCGGGGAGCTGTTTTTT
TRBV28	NA	NA	TRBJ2-7	CATSSFAGYEQYF	TGTGCCACCAGTTCCTTCGCGGGCTACGAGCAGTACTTC
TRBV12-3/TRBV12-4	NA	many	TRBJ2-3	CASSYMKGSRTDTQYF	TGTGCCAGCAGTTACATGAAGGGATCTAGGACAGATACGCAGTATTTT
TRBV24-1	NA	many	TRBJ1-2	CATSGRQQNYGYTF	TGTGCCACCAGTGGCCGACAGCAAAACTATGGCTACACCTTC
TRBV6-2/TRBV6-3	TRBD2	NA	TRBJ2-1	CASRGITGETSGWCNEQFF	TGTGCCAGCAGGGGGATTACAGGGGAGACTAGCGGGTGGTGCAATGAGCAGTTCTTC
TRBV19	NA	many	TRBJ1-5	CASSPQQGRGNQPQHF	TGTGCCAGTAGTCCTCAACAGGGAAGAGGCAATCAGCCCCAGCATTTT
TRBV19	NA	many	TRBJ1-2	CASSSGSLGGDGYTF	TGTGCCAGTAGTTCTGGGAGCCTCGGCGGGGATGGCTACACCTTC
TRBV19	TRBD2	many	TRBJ2-3	CASSKGLVSTDTQYF	TGTGCCAGTAGTAAGGGACTAGTCAGCACAGATACGCAGTATTTT
TRBV7-3	NA	few	TRBJ2-3	CASSSRTDTQYF	TGTGCCAGCAGCTCCAGAACAGATACGCAGTATTTT